A single sample is the source of the 8 T cell receptor beta chains below, sequenced in a study of cytomegalovirus exposure and HLA in healthy donors. The primer mix had 60 Vbeta and 13 Jbeta primers. Here immunoSEQ multiplex PCR was the method, and the copy in TCRdb shows in-frame clones only, minus some. The top ten hold around 1.9% of the sample, which has roughly 130,000 clones, about three quarters seen once. Sequenced: PBMCs. These receptors originate from a middle-aged man in good health and CMV-seronegative.

V usage is TRBV4-1 and J usage is TRBJ2-2; D remains ambiguous. Between the trimmed V and J ends, which lost 1 base and 3 bases, there was a span of 6 bases. CDR3 length: 14 amino acids. Looked up from germline, CDR1 is MGHRA and CDR2 is YSYEKL. The CDR3 loop is CASSQGQDTGELFF. In DNA, the CDR3 is TGCGCCAGCAGCCAAGGGCAGGACACCGGGGAGCTGTTTTTT.

The V and J genes are TRBV7-8 and TRBJ1-1; TRBD1 matches at 8 bases. CDR1 is SGHVS, CDR2 FQNEAQ, per germline. The CDR3 is 14 residues long. After removal of 2 bases from V and 6 bases from J, the junction contained 5 bases not matched to a gene. The CDR3 protein is CASSLKGTGAEAFF. As DNA, the CDR3 is TGTGCCAGCAGCTTAAAGGGGACAGGAGCTGAAGCTTTCTTT.

CDR3 nucleotide sequence: TGTGCCAGCTCACGACAGGAGCTAGCCAAAAACATTCAGTACTTC. It yields the protein CASSRQELAKNIQYF. This sequence joins TRBV18 and TRBJ2-4; TRBD1 might be the D (6 bases). The CDR3 is 15 residues long. Germline-derived CDR1 and CDR2 are KGHSH and LQKENI. The germline V and J ends were trimmed by 4 bases and 0 bases, with 10 bases remaining between them. The whole variable domain, remainder taken from reference TRBV18 and TRBJ2-4, is NAGVMQNPRHLVRRRGQEARLRCSPMKGHSHVYWYRQLPEEGLKFMVYLQKENIIDESGMPKERFSAEFPKEGPSILRIQQVVRGDSAAYFCASSRQELAKNIQYFGAGTRLSVL.

This clone showed up just a few times. The gene calls are TRBV2 and TRBJ2-2; tentatively, D is TRBD1 (5 bases). Germline loops: CDR1 SNHLY, CDR2 FYNNEI. V was pared by 7 bases and J by 4 bases, with 10 bases between. The CDR3 is made up of 13 amino acids. For the CDR3, the DNA is TGTGCCAGCACTCAGGGTACCACCGGGGAGCTGTTTTTT. The encoded protein is CASTQGTTGELFF.

The chain links TRBV11-2 to TRBJ1-2, with D possibly being TRBD1 (6 bases). Trimming removed 5 bases from V and 3 bases from J, with 22 bases in between. This CDR3 is 17 amino acids long. Looked up from germline, CDR1 is SGHAT and CDR2 is FQNNGV. The CDR3 region has the DNA TGTGCCAGCAGCCCAATCCGGGACAACCCATCGGACTATGGCTACACCTTC. Amino acid sequence: CASSPIRDNPSDYGYTF.

A few counts support this clone. The chain joins TRBV19 to TRBJ1-6, with D uncertain. The V and J ends lost 3 bases and 8 bases respectively, with 17 bases between them. Germline-derived CDR1 and CDR2 are LNHDA and SQIVND (reference sequence). This CDR3 contains 16 residues. The CDR3 is CASSIYGLGSDSPLHF. DNA of the CDR3: TGTGCCAGTAGTATCTACGGACTTGGGAGTGATTCACCCCTCCACTTT.

DNA for the CDR3: TGTGCCAGCAGTTTATCAAAAAGGGGGGGGAGTACCGGGGAGCTGTTTTTT. It is translated as CASSLSKRGGSTGELFF. The chain is built from TRBV27 and TRBJ2-2; TRBD2 is a possible D gene (7 bases). Per germline, CDR1 MNHEY and CDR2 SMNVEV (reference sequence). This CDR3 has 17 residues. The V gene lost 0 bases and the J gene lost 5 bases, with 16 bases spanning the gap.

This chain uses TRBV11-2 with TRBJ2-2; perhaps TRBD2 as D (6 bases). CDR1 is SGHAT, CDR2 FQNNGV, per germline. V was pared by 0 bases and J by 15 bases, with 14 bases between. This CDR3 spans 13 amino acids. The CDR3 DNA reads TGTGCCAGCAGCTTAGATATGGGGGGAACGGTGTTTTTT. This encodes CASSLDMGGTVFF.